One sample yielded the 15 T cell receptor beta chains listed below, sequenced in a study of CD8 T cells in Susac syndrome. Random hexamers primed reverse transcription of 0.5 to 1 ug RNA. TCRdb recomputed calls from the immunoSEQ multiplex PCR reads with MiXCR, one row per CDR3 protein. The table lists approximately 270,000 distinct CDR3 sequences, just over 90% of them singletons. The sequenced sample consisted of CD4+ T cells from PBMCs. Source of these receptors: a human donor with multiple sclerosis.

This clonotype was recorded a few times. The CDR3 sequence: CATSDRTGSTGELFF. CDR3 in DNA: TGTGCCACCAGTGATAGGACAGGGTCCACCGGGGAGCTGTTTTTT. The gene calls are TRBV24-1 and TRBJ2-2, with 8 bases lining up with TRBD1. This CDR3 region has 15 residues. V dropped 3 bases and J dropped 4; count of bases not matched to a gene: 3. Germline CDR1 KGHDR, CDR2 SFDVKD.

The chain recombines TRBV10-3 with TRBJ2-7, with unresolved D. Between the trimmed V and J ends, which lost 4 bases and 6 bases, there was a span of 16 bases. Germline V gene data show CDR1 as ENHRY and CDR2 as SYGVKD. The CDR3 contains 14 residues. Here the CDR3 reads CAISGTTSASEQYF. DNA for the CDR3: TGTGCCATCAGTGGTACTACAAGTGCCTCCGAGCAGTACTTC.

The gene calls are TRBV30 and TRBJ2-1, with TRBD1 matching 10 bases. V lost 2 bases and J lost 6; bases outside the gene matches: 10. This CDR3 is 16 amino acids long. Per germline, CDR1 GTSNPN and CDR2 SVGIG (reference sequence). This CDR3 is CAWSSGPGQGFNEQFF. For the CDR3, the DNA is TGTGCCTGGAGTTCTGGACCGGGACAGGGGTTCAATGAGCAGTTCTTC.

Written as DNA, the CDR3 is TGTGCCAGCAACCGAGAGGGATCGGCCGGGGAGCTGTTTTTT. Translation: CASNREGSAGELFF. This sequence joins TRBV7-9 and TRBJ2-2, with D maybe TRBD2 (5 bases). The CDR3 totals 14 residues. Trimming cost V 7 bases and J 6 bases, with 15 bases left between them. Germline V CDR1 and CDR2: SEHNR, FQNEAQ (reference sequence).

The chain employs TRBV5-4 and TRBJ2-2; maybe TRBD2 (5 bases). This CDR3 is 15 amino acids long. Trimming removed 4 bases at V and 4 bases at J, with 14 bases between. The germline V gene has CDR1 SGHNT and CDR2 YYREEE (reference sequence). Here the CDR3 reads CASSAVEGSTGELFF. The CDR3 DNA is TGTGCCAGCAGCGCAGTCGAAGGGAGCACCGGGGAGCTGTTTTTT. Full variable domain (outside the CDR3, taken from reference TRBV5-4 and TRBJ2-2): ETGVTQSPTHLIKTRGQQVTLRCSSQSGHNTVSWYQQALGQGPQFIFQYYREEENGRGNFPPRFSGLQFPNYSSELNVNALELDDSALYLCASSAVEGSTGELFFGEGSRLTVL.

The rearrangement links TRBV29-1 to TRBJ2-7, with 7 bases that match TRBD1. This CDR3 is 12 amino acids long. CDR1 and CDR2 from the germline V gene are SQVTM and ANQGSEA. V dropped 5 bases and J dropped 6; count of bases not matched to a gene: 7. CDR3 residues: CSVRRGQGEQYF. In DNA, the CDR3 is TGCAGCGTTCGTAGGGGGCAGGGCGAGCAGTACTTC.

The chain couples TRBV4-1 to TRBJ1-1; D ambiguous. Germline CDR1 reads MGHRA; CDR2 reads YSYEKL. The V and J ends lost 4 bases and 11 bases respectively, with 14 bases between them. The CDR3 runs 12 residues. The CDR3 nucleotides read TGCGCCAGCAGCCCTTCTGGGGTGGGGGCTTTCTTT. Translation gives CASSPSGVGAFF.

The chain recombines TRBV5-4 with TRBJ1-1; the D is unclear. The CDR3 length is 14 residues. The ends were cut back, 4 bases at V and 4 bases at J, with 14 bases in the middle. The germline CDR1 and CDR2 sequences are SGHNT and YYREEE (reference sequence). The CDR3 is CASSPPGWITEAFF. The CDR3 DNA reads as TGTGCCAGCAGCCCCCCGGGCTGGATCACTGAAGCTTTCTTT. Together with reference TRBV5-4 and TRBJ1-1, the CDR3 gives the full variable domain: ETGVTQSPTHLIKTRGQQVTLRCSSQSGHNTVSWYQQALGQGPQFIFQYYREEENGRGNFPPRFSGLQFPNYSSELNVNALELDDSALYLCASSPPGWITEAFFGQGTRLTVV.

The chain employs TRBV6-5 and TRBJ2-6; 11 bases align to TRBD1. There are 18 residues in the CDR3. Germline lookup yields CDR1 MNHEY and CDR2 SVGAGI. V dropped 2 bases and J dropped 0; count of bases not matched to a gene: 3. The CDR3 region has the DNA TGTGCCAGCAGTTACCGGGGACAGGGGGTCTCTGGGGCCAACGTCCTGACTTTC. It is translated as CASSYRGQGVSGANVLTF.

Written as DNA, the CDR3 is TGTGCCAGCAGCCTACGCCCGACAGGGAGCGGATCACCCCTCCACTTT. This sequence encodes CASSLRPTGSGSPLHF. The rearrangement links TRBV7-2 to TRBJ1-6, with TRBD1 identical over 7 bases. The CDR3 runs to 16 residues. V shed 5 bases, J shed 10 bases, and the junction held 14 bases outside the gene matches. CDR1 is SGHTA, CDR2 FQGNSA, per germline.

The CDR3 spells CAWSLGSNQPQHF. CDR3 DNA: TGTGCCTGGAGCCTTGGGAGCAATCAGCCCCAGCATTTT. The chain recombines TRBV30 with TRBJ1-5; D is undetermined. The ends were cut back, 3 bases at V and 1 base at J, with 7 bases in the middle. The CDR3 is 13 residues long. Per the germline V gene, CDR1 is GTSNPN and CDR2 is SVGIG (reference sequence).

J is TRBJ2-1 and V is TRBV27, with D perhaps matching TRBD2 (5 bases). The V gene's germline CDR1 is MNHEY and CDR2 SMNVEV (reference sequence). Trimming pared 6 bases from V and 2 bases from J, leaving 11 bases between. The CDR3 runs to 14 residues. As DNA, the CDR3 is TGTGCCAGCAGCCCGCGGGCCCCCTACAATGAGCAGTTCTTC. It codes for CASSPRAPYNEQFF.

CDR3 nucleotide sequence: TGTGCCAGCAGCTTACGGACAGGGAGGGACAATGAGCAGTTCTTC. This gives the protein CASSLRTGRDNEQFF. The V call is TRBV7-3, the J call TRBJ2-1; weak D call: TRBD1 (8 bases). Germline CDR1 reads SGHTA; CDR2 reads FQGTGA. The CDR3 totals 15 residues. Trimming removed 2 bases from V and 5 bases from J, with 13 bases in between.

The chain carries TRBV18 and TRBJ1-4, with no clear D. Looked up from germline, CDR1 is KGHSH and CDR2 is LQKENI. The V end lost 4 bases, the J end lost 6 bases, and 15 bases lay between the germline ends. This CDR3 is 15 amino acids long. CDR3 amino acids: CASSLGVADYEKLFF. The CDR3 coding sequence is TGTGCCAGCTCACTCGGCGTTGCGGATTATGAAAAACTGTTTTTT.

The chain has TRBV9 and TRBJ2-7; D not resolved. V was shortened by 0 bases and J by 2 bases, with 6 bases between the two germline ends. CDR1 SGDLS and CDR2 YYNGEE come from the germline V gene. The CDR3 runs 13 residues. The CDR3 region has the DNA TGTGCCAGCAGCGTAGGGGTTACCTACGAGCAGTACTTC. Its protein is CASSVGVTYEQYF.